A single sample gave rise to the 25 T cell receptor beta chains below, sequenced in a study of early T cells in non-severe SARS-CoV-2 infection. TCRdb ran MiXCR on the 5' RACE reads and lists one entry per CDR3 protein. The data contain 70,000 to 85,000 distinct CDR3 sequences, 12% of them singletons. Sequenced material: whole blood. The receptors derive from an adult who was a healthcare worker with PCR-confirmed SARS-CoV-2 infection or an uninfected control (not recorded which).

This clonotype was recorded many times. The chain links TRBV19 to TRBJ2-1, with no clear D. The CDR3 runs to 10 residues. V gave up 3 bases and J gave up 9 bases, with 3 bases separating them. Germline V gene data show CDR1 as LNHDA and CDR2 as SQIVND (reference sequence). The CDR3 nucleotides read TGTGCCAGTAGTATGGGTGAGCAGTTCTTC. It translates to CASSMGEQFF.

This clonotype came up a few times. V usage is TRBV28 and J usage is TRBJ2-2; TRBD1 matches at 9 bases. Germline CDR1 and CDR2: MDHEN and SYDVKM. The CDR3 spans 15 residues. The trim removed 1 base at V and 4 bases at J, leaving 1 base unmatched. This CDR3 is CASSLSGQGTGELFF. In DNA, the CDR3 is TGTGCCAGCAGTTTATCGGGACAGGGCACCGGGGAGCTGTTTTTT.

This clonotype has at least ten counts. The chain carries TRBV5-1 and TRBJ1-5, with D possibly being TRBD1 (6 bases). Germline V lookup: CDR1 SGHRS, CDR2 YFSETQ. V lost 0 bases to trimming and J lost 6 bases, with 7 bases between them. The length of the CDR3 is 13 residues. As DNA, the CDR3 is TGCGCCAGCAGCTTGGAGGGGGGTCAGCCCCAGCATTTT. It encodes CASSLEGGQPQHF.

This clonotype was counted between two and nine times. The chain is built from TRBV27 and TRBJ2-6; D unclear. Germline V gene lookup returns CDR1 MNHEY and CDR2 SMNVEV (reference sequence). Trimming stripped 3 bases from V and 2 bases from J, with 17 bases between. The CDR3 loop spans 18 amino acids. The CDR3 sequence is CASSFYIHRGAGANVLTF. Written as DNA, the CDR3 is TGTGCCAGCAGTTTTTACATACACCGTGGCGCTGGGGCCAACGTCCTGACTTTC. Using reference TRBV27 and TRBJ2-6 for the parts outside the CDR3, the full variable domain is EAQVTQNPRYLITVTGKKLTVTCSQNMNHEYMSWYRQDPGLGLRQIYYSMNVEVTDKGDVPEGYKVSRKEKRNFPLILESPSPNQTSLYFCASSFYIHRGAGANVLTFGAGSRLTVL.

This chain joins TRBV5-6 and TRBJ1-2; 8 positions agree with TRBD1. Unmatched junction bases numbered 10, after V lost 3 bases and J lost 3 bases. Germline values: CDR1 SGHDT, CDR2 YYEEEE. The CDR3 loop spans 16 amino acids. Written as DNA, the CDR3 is TGTGCCAGCAGCTCGCCCGGACAGGGAATGTACTATGGCTACACCTTC. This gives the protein CASSSPGQGMYYGYTF.

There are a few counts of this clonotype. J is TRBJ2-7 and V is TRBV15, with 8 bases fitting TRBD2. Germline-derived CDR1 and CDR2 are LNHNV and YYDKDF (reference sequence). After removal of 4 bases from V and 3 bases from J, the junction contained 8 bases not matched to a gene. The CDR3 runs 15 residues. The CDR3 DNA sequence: TGTGCCACCAGCAAGAGCGGGAGAACCCACTACGAGCAGTACTTC. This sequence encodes CATSKSGRTHYEQYF.

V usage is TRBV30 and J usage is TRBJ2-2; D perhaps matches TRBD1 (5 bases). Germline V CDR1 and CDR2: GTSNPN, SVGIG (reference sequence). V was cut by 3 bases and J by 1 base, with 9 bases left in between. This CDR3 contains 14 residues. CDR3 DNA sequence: TGTGCCTGGAGGCGGCAGGGGAACACCGGGGAGCTGTTTTTT. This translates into CAWRRQGNTGELFF.

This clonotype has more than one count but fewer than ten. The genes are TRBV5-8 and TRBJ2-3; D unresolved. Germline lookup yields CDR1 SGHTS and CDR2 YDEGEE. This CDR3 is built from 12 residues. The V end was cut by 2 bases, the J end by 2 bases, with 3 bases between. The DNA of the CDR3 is TGTGCCAGCAGCTTCAACACAGATACGCAGTATTTT. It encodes CASSFNTDTQYF.

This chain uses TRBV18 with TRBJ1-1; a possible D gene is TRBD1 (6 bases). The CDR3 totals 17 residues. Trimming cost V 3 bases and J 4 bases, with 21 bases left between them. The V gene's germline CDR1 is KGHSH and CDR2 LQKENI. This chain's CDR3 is CASSPGGGGWRGTEAFF. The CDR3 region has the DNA TGTGCCAGCTCACCTGGCGGGGGGGGCTGGAGAGGCACTGAAGCTTTCTTT.

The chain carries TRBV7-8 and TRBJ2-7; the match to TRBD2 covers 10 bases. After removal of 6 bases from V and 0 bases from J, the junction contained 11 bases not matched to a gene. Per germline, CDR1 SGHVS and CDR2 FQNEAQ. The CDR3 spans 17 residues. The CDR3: CASRRTSGKQSSYEQYF. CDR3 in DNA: TGTGCCAGCAGGAGGACTAGCGGAAAACAAAGCTCCTACGAGCAGTACTTC.

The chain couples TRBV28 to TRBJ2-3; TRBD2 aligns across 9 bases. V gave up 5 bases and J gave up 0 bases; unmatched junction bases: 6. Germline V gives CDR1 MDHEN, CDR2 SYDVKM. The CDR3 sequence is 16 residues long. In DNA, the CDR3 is TGTGCCAGCAGTATCGCGACTAGCGGCAGCACAGATACGCAGTATTTT. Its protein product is CASSIATSGSTDTQYF.

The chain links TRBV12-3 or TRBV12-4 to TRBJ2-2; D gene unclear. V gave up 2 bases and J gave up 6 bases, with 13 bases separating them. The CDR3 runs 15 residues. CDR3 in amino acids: CASSLILTAAGELFF. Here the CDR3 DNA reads TGTGCCAGCAGTTTAATCTTGACGGCGGCCGGGGAGCTGTTTTTT.

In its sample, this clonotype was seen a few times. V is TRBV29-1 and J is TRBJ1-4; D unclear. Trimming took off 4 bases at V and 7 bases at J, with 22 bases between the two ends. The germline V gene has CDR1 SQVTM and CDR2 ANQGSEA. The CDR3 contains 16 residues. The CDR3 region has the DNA TGCAGCGTTGCGAGTGTGGCAGGCACCCCCACTGAAAAACTGTTTTTT. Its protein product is CSVASVAGTPTEKLFF.

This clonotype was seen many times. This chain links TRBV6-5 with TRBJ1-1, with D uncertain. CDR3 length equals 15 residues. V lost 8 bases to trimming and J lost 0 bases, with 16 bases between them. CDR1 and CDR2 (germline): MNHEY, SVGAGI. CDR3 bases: TGTGCCAGCCTCCAACGGACGGCTTTGAACACTGAAGCTTTCTTT. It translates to CASLQRTALNTEAFF.

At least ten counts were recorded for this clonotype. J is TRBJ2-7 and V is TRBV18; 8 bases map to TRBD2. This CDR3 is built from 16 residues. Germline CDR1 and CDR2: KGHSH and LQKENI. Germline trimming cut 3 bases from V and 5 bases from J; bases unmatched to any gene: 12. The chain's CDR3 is CASSPVTSASQNEQYF. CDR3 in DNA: TGTGCCAGCTCACCTGTGACTAGCGCCAGCCAAAACGAGCAGTACTTC.

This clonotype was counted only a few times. The CDR3 sequence is CATSDPNLPDTQYF. In nucleotides, the CDR3 is TGTGCCACCAGTGACCCCAATTTACCAGATACGCAGTATTTT. The chain is built from TRBV24-1 and TRBJ2-3; D gene uncertain. Germline CDR1 is KGHDR and CDR2 is SFDVKD. V lost 4 bases and J lost 4, with 11 bases in between. CDR3 size: 14 residues.

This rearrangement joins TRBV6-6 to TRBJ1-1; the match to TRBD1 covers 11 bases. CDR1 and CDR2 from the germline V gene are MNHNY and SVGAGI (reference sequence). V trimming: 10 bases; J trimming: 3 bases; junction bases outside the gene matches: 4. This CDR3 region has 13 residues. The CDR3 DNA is TGTGCCATGACGGGACAGGGGGACACTGAAGCTTTCTTT. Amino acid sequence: CAMTGQGDTEAFF.

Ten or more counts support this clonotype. The CDR3: CSARGWAVYGYTF. In nucleotides, the CDR3 is TGCAGTGCGAGGGGATGGGCCGTCTATGGCTACACCTTC. V is TRBV20-1 and J is TRBJ1-2; maybe TRBD1 (5 bases). The CDR3 extends over 13 amino acids. Between the trimmed V and J ends, which lost 6 bases and 4 bases, there was a span of 15 bases. Germline V gives CDR1 DFQATT, CDR2 SNEGSKA (reference sequence).

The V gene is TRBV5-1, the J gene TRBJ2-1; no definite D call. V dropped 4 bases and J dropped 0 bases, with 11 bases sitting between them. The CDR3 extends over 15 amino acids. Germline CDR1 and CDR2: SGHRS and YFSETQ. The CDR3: CASSPEDGSYNEQFF. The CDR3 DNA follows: TGCGCCAGCAGCCCGGAAGATGGCTCCTACAATGAGCAGTTCTTC.

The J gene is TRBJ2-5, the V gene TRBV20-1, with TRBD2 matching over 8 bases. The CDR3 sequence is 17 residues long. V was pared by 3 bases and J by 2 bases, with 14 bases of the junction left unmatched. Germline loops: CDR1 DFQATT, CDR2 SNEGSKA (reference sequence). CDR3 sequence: CSASPGLVIARQETQYF. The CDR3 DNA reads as TGCAGTGCTAGCCCGGGACTAGTTATTGCCCGACAAGAGACCCAGTACTTC.

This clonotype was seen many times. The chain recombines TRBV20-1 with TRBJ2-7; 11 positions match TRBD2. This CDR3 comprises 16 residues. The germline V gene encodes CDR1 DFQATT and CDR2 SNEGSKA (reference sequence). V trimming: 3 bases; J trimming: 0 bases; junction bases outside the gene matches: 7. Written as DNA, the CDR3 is TGCAGTGCTAGGTATAGCGGGAGGGGCTTCTCCTACGAGCAGTACTTC. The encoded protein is CSARYSGRGFSYEQYF.

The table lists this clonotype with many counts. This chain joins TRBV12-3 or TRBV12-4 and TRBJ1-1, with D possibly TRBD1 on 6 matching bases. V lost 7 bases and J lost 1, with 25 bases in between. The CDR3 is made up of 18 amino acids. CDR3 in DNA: TGTGCCAGCACCCTCAGGCCCGGGACAAGAATAACGAACACTGAAGCTTTCTTT. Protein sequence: CASTLRPGTRITNTEAFF.

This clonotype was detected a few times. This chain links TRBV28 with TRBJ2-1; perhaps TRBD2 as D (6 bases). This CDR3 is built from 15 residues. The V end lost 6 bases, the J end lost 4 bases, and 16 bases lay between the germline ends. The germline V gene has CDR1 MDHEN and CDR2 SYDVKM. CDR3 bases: TGTGCCAGCAGGAACCAGGGAGGCCCATACAATGAGCAGTTCTTC. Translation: CASRNQGGPYNEQFF.

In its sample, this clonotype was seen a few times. CDR3 DNA sequence: TGCAGTGCTAGAGACCATAGGGGGCTAGCGGGAGTCACCGGGGAGCTGTTTTTT. This codes for CSARDHRGLAGVTGELFF. The chain employs TRBV20-1 and TRBJ2-2; 10 nucleotides line up with TRBD2. Germline CDR1 and CDR2: DFQATT and SNEGSKA (reference sequence). There are 18 residues in the CDR3. The V gene end was trimmed by 0 bases and the J gene end by 4 bases; junction bases not matched to a gene: 11.

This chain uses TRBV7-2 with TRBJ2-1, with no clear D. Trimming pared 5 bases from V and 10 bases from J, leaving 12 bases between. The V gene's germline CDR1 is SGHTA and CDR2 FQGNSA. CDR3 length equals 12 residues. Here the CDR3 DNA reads TGTGCCAGCAGCCGCCGGGTTTGGGAGCAGTTCTTC. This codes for CASSRRVWEQFF.